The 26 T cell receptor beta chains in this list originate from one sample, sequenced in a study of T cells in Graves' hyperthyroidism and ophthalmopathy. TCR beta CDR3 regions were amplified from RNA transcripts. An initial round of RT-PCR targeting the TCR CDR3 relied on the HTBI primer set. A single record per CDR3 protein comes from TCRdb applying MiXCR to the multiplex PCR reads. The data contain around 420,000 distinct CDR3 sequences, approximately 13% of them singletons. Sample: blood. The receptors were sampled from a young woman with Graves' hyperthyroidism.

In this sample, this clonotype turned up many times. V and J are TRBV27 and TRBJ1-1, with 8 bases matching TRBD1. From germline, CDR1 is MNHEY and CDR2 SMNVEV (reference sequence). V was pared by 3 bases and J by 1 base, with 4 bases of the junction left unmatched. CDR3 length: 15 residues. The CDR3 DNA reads TGTGCCAGCAGTTTCAACGACAGGGGGAACACTGAAGCTTTCTTT. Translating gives CASSFNDRGNTEAFF.

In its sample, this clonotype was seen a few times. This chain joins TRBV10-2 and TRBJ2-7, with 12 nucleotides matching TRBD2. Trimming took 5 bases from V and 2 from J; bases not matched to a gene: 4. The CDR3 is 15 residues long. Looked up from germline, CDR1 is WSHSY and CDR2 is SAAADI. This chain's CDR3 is CASSPASGRAYEQYF. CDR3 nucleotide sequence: TGCGCCAGCAGTCCGGCTAGCGGGAGGGCCTACGAGCAGTACTTC.

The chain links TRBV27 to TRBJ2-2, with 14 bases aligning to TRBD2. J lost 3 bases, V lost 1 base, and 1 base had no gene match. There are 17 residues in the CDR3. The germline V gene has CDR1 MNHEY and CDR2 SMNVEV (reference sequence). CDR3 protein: CASSLWGLAGDTGELFF. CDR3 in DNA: TGTGCCAGCAGTTTATGGGGACTAGCGGGAGACACCGGGGAGCTGTTTTTT.

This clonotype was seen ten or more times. The CDR3 region is CASSYAGTGYGNTIYF. CDR3 nucleotides: TGTGCCAGCAGTTACGCCGGGACAGGGTACGGAAACACCATATATTTT. The gene calls are TRBV6-2 or TRBV6-3 and TRBJ1-3; the match to TRBD1 covers 9 bases. Germline values: CDR1 MNHEY, CDR2 SVGEGT. Trimming took 2 bases from V and 4 from J; bases not matched to a gene: 6. This CDR3 is 16 amino acids long.

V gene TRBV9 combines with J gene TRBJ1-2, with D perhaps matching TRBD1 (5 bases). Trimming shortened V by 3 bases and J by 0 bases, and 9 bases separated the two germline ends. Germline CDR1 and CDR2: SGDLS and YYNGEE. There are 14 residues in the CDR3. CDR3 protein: CASSGTTTNYGYTF. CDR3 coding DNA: TGTGCCAGCAGCGGGACAACCACTAACTATGGCTACACCTTC. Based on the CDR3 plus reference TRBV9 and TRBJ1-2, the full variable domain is DSGVTQTPKHLITATGQRVTLRCSPRSGDLSVYWYQQSLDQGLQFLIQYYNGEERAKGNILERFSAQQFPDLHSELNLSSLELGDSALYFCASSGTTTNYGYTFGSGTRLTVV.

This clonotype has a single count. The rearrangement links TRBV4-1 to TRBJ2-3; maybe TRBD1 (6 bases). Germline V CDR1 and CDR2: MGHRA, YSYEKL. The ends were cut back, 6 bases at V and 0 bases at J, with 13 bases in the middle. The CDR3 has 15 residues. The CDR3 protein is CASSPGHASTDTQYF. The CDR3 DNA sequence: TGCGCCAGCAGTCCGGGACACGCTAGCACAGATACGCAGTATTTT.

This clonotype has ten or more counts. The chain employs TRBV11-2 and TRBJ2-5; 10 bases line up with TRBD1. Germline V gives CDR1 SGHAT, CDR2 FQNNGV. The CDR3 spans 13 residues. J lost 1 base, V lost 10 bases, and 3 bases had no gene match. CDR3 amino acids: CATGTGVQETQYF. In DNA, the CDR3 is TGTGCCACTGGGACAGGGGTCCAAGAGACCCAGTACTTC.

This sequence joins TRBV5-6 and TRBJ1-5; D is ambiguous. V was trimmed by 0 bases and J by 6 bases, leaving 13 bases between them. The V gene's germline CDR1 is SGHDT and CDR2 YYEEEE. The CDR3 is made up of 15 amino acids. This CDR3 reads CASSLGGLGRQPQHF. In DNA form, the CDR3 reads TGTGCCAGCAGCTTGGGAGGGCTGGGTCGTCAGCCCCAGCATTTT.

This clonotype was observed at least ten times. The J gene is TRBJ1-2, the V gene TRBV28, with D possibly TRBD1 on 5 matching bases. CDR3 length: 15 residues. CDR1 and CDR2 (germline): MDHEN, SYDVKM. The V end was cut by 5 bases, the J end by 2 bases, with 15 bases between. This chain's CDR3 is CASSVLRTSNYGYTF. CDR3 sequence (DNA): TGTGCCAGCAGTGTACTCCGGACAAGCAACTATGGCTACACCTTC.

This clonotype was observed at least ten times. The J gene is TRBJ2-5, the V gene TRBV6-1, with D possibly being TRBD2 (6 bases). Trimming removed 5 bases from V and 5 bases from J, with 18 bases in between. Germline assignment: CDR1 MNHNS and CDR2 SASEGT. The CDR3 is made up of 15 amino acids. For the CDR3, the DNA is TGTGCCAGCAGTTATAGGAGGGTGTTAAGGGAGACCCAGTACTTC. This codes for CASSYRRVLRETQYF.

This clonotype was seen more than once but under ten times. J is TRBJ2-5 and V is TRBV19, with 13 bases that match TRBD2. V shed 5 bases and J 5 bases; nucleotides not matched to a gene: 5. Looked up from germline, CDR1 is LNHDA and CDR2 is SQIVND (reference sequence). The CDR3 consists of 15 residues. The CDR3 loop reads CASSARTSGSETQYF. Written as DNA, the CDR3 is TGTGCCAGTAGTGCGCGGACTAGCGGGAGCGAGACCCAGTACTTC.

CDR3 sequence: CASSVSPPGEGYNEQFF. For the CDR3, the DNA is TGTGCCAGCTCCGTTAGCCCTCCGGGAGAAGGCTACAATGAGCAGTTCTTC. This chain uses TRBV6-1 with TRBJ2-1; tentatively, D is TRBD2 (6 bases). V was shortened by 8 bases and J by 3 bases, with 23 bases between the two germline ends. Germline assignment: CDR1 MNHNS and CDR2 SASEGT. The CDR3 loop spans 17 amino acids.

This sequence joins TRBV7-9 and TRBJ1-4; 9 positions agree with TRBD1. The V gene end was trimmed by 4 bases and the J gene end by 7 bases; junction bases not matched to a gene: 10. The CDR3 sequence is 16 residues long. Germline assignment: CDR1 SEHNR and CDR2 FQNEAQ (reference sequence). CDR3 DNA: TGTGCCAGCAGCTCCTTCGACAGGGGGAGGGGTGAAAAACTGTTTTTT. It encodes CASSSFDRGRGEKLFF.

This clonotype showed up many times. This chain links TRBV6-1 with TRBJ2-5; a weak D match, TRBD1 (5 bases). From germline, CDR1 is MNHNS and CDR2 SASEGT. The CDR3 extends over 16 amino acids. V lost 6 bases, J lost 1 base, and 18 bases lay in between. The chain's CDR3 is CASRLLGAGSQETQYF. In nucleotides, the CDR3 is TGTGCCAGCAGACTTCTAGGGGCCGGTTCCCAAGAGACCCAGTACTTC.

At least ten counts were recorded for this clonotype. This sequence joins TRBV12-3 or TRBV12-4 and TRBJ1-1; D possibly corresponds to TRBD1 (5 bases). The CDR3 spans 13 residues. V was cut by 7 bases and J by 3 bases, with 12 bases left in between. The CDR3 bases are TGTGCCAGCACGAGAGGAGGGGACACTGAAGCTTTCTTT. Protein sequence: CASTRGGDTEAFF.

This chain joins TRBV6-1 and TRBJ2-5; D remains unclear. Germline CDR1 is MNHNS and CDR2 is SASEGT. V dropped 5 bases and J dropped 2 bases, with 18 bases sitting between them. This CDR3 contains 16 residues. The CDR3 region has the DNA TGTGCCAGCAGTTCCAAAGGTACCCGGCATCAAGAGACCCAGTACTTC. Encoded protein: CASSSKGTRHQETQYF.

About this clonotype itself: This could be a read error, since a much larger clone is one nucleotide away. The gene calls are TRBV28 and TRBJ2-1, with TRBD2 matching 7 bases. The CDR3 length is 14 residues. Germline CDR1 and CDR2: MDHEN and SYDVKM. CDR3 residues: CASRMGGGRNGQFF. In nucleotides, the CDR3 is TGTGCCAGCAGGATGGGCGGGGGTAGGAATGGGCAGTTCTTC. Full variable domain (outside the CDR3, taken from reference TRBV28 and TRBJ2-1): DVKVTQSSRYLVKRTGEKVFLECVQDMDHENMFWYRQDPGLGLRLIYFSYDVKMKEKGDIPEGYSVSREKKERFSLILESASTNQTSMYLCASRMGGGRNGQFFGPGTRLTVL.

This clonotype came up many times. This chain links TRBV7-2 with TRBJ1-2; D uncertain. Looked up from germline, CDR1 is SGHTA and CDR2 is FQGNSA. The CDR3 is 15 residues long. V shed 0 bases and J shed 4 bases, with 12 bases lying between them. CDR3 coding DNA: TGTGCCAGCAGCTTAGCCTCAGCATCTGTCTATGGCTACACCTTC. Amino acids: CASSLASASVYGYTF.

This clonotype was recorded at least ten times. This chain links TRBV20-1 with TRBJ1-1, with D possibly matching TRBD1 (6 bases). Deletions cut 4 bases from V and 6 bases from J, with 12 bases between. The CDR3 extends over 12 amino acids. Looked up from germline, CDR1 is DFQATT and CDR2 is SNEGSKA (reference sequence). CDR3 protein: CSATDREAEAFF. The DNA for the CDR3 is TGCAGTGCTACGGACAGAGAGGCTGAAGCTTTCTTT.

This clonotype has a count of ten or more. Written as DNA, the CDR3 is TGTGCCAGCAGTCCCCCAGCTAGCGAGGACACCGGGGAGCTGTTTTTT. It encodes CASSPPASEDTGELFF. This chain connects TRBV28 to TRBJ2-2, with a tentative D call TRBD2 (6 bases). Germline CDR1 is MDHEN and CDR2 is SYDVKM. The CDR3 runs 16 residues. Trimming shortened V by 5 bases and J by 3 bases, and 16 bases separated the two germline ends.

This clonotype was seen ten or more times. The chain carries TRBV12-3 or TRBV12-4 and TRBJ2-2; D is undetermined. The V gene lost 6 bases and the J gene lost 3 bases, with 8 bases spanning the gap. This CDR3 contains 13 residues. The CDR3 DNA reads TGTGCCAGCAGACCCAAGGACACCGGGGAGCTGTTTTTT. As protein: CASRPKDTGELFF.

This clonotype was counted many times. CDR3 bases: TGTGCCAGCAGCACTTTAGGCCGGGACAGGGTCGACGCTTTCTTT. Protein sequence: CASSTLGRDRVDAFF. This chain connects TRBV6-1 to TRBJ1-1; 9 bases line up with TRBD1. Germline V gene data show CDR1 as MNHNS and CDR2 as SASEGT. The V gene end was trimmed by 6 bases and the J gene end by 11 bases; junction bases not matched to a gene: 16. This CDR3 is built from 15 residues.

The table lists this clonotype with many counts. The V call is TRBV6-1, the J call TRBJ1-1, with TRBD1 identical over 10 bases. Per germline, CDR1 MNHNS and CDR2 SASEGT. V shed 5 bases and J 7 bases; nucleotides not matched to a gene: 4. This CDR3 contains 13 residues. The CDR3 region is CASSFRDRGEAFF. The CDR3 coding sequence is TGTGCCAGCAGTTTCCGGGACAGGGGTGAAGCTTTCTTT.

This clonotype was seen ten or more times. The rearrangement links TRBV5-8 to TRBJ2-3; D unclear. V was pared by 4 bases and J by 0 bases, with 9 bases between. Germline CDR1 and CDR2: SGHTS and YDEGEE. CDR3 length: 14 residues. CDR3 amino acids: CASSDQYSTDTQYF. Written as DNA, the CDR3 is TGTGCCAGCAGCGACCAATATAGCACAGATACGCAGTATTTT. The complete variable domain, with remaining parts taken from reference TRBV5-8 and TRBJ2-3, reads EAGVTQSPTHLIKTRGQQATLRCSPISGHTSVYWYQQALGLGLQFLLWYDEGEERNRGNFPPRFSGRQFPNYSSELNVNALELEDSALYLCASSDQYSTDTQYFGPGTRLTVL.

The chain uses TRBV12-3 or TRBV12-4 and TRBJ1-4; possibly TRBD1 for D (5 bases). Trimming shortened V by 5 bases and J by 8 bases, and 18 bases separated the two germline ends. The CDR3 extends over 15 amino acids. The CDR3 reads CASSPEGRLNEKLFF. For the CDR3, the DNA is TGTGCCAGCAGTCCTGAGGGGAGGTTGAACGAAAAACTGTTTTTT.

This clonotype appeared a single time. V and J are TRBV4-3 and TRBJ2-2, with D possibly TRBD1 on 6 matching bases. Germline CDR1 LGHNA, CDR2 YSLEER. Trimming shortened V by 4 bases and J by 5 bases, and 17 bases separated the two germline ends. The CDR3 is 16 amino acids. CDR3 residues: CASSPTPGDGTGELFF. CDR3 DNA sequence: TGCGCCAGCAGCCCCACCCCAGGGGATGGAACCGGGGAGCTGTTTTTT.